One and the same sample provided the 5 T cell receptor beta chains below, sequenced in a study of T-cell reconstitution after alpha-beta-depleted transplantation in children listed by TCRdb under 2016. The library relied on PCR. The sequencer listed for this sample is Illumina HiSeq 2500. To normalize quantification of the TCRbeta repertoire, the TCR libraries were built with molecular barcoding that relied on unique molecular identifiers. In-frame beta chains were kept once TCRdb had trimmed the public reads at Q25 with fastp and called clones with MiXCR. Entries that share a CDR3 protein sequence are merged under the most common genes and DNA. In all, the sample holds 200,000 or so distinct CDR3 sequences, and around 7.7% of those were seen once. The top ten hold less than 40% of the sample. Reading the label with the study, this specimen's treatment or condition is: allogeneic hematopoietic cell transplantation with graft depleted of TCRalphabeta T cells and CD19 B cells.

The sequencing here drew on PBMCs, mostly from graft donor cells, taken 360 days after TCRalphabeta/CD19-depleted stem cell transplant. Receptors originate from a male patient aged 2-9 years who had a stem cell transplant for acute myeloid leukemia, so the T cells may come from the graft donor.

In this sample, this clonotype turned up many times. The chain joins TRBV5-1 to TRBJ2-3; TRBD2 matches 8 bases. After removal of 4 bases from V and 5 bases from J, the junction contained 6 bases not matched to a gene. This CDR3 region has 14 residues. Germline V gene sequence: CDR1 SGHRS, CDR2 YFSETQ. CDR3 coding DNA: TGCGCCAGCAGCCCCGGGACTAGAAGAGATACGCAGTATTTT. Protein product: CASSPGTRRDTQYF.

This clonotype was recorded many times. This sequence joins TRBV29-1 and TRBJ2-1, with 8 bases lining up with TRBD2. Germline CDR1 SQVTM, CDR2 ANQGSEA. With 4 bases clipped from V and 7 bases from J, the junction kept 6 bases outside the gene matches. The CDR3 has 13 residues. CDR3 bases: TGCAGCGTTGGACGGGAGGGCCTGAATGAGCAGTTCTTC. Translating it yields CSVGREGLNEQFF.

CDR3 residues: CASSQDDQGYYGYTF. As DNA, the CDR3 is TGCGCCAGCAGCCAAGATGACCAGGGCTACTATGGCTACACCTTC. The chain recombines TRBV4-3 with TRBJ1-2, with D possibly TRBD1 on 5 matching bases. Looked up from germline, CDR1 is LGHNA and CDR2 is YSLEER. V shed 0 bases and J shed 3 bases, with 11 bases lying between them. The CDR3 spans 15 residues.

In this sample, this clonotype turned up many times. J is TRBJ2-3 and V is TRBV2, with unresolved D. The V and J ends lost 6 bases and 4 bases respectively, with 5 bases between them. The CDR3 sequence is 11 residues long. CDR1 and CDR2 (germline): SNHLY, FYNNEI. This chain's CDR3 is CASRISDTQYF. Written as DNA, the CDR3 is TGTGCCAGCAGGATTTCAGATACGCAGTATTTT.

This clonotype has just a few counts. The V gene is TRBV20-1, the J gene TRBJ2-7, with D tentatively TRBD1 or TRBD2 (7 bases each). This CDR3 is 15 amino acids long. V dropped 0 bases and J dropped 4 bases, with 16 bases sitting between them. Germline assignment: CDR1 DFQATT and CDR2 SNEGSKA (reference sequence). The CDR3 protein is CSAREGGGSPYEQYF. The CDR3 DNA is TGCAGTGCTAGAGAAGGGGGCGGGAGCCCTTACGAGCAGTACTTC.